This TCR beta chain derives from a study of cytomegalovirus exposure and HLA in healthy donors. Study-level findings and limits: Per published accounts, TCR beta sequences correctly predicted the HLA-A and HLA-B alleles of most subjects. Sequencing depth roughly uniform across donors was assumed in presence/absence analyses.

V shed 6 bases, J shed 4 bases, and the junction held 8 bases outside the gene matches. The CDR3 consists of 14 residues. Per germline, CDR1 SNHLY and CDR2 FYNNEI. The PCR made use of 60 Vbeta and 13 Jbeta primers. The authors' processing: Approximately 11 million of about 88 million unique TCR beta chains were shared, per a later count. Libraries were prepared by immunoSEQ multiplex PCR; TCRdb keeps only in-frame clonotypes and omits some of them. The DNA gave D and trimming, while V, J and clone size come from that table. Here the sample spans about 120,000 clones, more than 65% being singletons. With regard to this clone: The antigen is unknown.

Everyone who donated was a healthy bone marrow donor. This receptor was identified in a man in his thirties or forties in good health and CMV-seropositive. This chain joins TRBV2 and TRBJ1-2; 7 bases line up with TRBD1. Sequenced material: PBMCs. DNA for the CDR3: TGTGCCAGCAGGGTCGGGACAGCGTTCTATGGCTACACCTTC. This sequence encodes CASRVGTAFYGYTF. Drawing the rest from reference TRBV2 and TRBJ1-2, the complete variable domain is EPEVTQTPSHQVTQMGQEVILRCVPISNHLYFYWYRQILGQKVEFLVSFYNNEISEKSEIFDDQFSVERPDGSNFTLKIRSTKLEDSAMYFCASRVGTAFYGYTFGSGTRLTVV.